This T cell receptor (beta chain) appears in the sequencing data of a study of blood T cell repertoires in COVID-19. Study context: Samples representing acute and convalescent COVID-19 were sourced from the United States, Italy and Spain.

Enrollees, about 18 to 89 years old, lived in roughly 24 US areas. Membership in each cohort depended on participant-reported clinical history. Cohort 3 donors were reported recovered after two negative PCRs, clearance, or symptom resolution. Sequenced by immunoSEQ multiplex PCR; TCRdb stores in-frame clones only, minus some. The sample lists 230,000 or so clones; about 85% were seen once. The receptor's source is a woman in her 30s who had recovered from COVID-19. The source material was PBMCs or T cells enriched from blood (not recorded which).

DNA of the CDR3: TGCGCCAGCAGTCCCGACAGGGTAATTCTTGGAAACACCATATATTTT. The encoded protein is CASSPDRVILGNTIYF. J is TRBJ1-3 and V is TRBV4-3; 7 bases match TRBD1. There are 16 residues in the CDR3. The V and J ends lost 6 bases and 3 bases, in that order; junction bases with no gene match: 11. Germline lookup yields CDR1 LGHNA and CDR2 YSLEER.